This is a list of T cell receptor beta chains from one sample in a study of blood T cells in healthy people across ages. One entry per CDR3 protein results from TCRdb running MiXCR on the 5' RACE reads. The sample lists some 760,000 distinct CDR3 sequences; roughly 25% were seen once. The same specimen was also included in a second study, on T cells of mothers and their children.

The sample taken for sequencing was blood. The receptors were gathered from a boy aged 5-17 years in good health. CDR3s include the opening cysteine and the closing phenylalanine or tryptophan. Each record gives: J gene, V gene, D gene, clone size, CDR3 protein, CDR3 DNA. D genes are given only for firm matches. The size entry is marked missing in some rows and otherwise reads once, few, many or a size class.

TRBJ2-1 TRBV2 . few CASDETASYNEQFF TGTGCCAGCGACGAGACAGCCTCCTACAATGAGCAGTTCTTC
TRBJ2-7 TRBV12-3/TRBV12-4 . . CASSFNLYEQYF TGTGCCAGCAGTTTTAACTTATACGAGCAGTACTTC
TRBJ1-4 TRBV4-1 . . CASSHQPGALTNEKLFF TGCGCCAGCAGCCATCAGCCGGGGGCGCTCACTAATGAAAAACTGTTTTTT
TRBJ2-3 TRBV12-3/TRBV12-4 . few CASTERDTQYF TGTGCCAGCACCGAGCGAGATACGCAGTATTTT
TRBJ1-4 TRBV29-1 . . CSVGDRATNEKLFF TGCAGCGTTGGGGACCGTGCAACTAATGAAAAACTGTTTTTT
TRBJ2-4 TRBV5-6 . few CASSLKGSGKSIQYF TGTGCCAGCAGCTTGAAAGGGTCGGGCAAAAGCATTCAGTACTTC
TRBJ1-2 TRBV5-1 TRBD1 . CASSFSGGEDGYTF TGCGCCAGCAGTTTCTCAGGGGGCGAGGATGGCTACACCTTC
TRBJ2-1 TRBV6-2/TRBV6-3 . . CASRGNYNEQFF TGTGCCAGCAGGGGGAACTACAATGAGCAGTTCTTC
TRBJ1-4 TRBV6-6 . . CASSNPGGGVEKLFF TGTGCCAGCAGTAACCCTGGAGGGGGTGTTGAAAAACTGTTTTTT
TRBJ2-1 TRBV6-5 TRBD2 . CASSYSMPAGGGNEQFF TGTGCCAGCAGTTACTCGATGCCAGCGGGAGGAGGTAATGAGCAGTTCTTC
TRBJ2-5 TRBV4-3 . few CASSQDRGVTETQYF TGCGCCAGCAGCCAAGACAGGGGTGTTACCGAGACCCAGTACTTC
TRBJ2-4 TRBV20-1 . . CSARDARPWGIQYF TGCAGTGCTAGAGATGCGCGACCCTGGGGCATTCAGTACTTC
TRBJ2-3 TRBV12-5 . few CASGLGDTQYF TGTGCTAGTGGTTTGGGCGATACGCAGTATTTT
TRBJ2-7 TRBV27 TRBD2 few CASSPLAVSYEQYF TGTGCCAGCAGTCCACTAGCGGTCTCCTACGAGCAGTACTTC
TRBJ2-5 TRBV25-1 TRBD2 few CASSESGRGGQETQYF TGTGCCAGCAGTGAATCTGGGCGGGGGGGCCAAGAGACCCAGTACTTC